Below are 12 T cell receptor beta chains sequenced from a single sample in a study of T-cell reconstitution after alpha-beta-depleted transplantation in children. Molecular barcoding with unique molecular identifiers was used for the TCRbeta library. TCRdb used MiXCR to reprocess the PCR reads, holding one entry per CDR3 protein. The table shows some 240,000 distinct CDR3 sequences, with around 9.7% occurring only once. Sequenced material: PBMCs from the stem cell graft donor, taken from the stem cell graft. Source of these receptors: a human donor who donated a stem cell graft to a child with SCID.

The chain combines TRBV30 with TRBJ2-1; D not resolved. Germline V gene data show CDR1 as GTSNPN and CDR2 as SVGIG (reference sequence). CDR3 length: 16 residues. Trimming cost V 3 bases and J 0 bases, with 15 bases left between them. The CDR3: CAWRKGQLASYNEQFF. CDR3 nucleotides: TGTGCCTGGAGGAAGGGCCAGTTAGCCTCCTACAATGAGCAGTTCTTC.

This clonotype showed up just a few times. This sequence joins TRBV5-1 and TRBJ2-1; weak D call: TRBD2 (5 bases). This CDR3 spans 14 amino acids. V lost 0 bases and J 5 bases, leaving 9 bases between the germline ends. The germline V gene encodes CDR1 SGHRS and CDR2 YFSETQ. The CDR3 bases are TGCGCCAGCAGCTTGGTCGCCGGGAACAATGAGCAGTTCTTC. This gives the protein CASSLVAGNNEQFF.

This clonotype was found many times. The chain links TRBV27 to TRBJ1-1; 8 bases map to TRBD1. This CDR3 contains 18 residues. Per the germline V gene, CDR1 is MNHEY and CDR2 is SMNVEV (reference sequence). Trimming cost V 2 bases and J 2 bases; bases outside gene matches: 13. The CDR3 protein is CASSLTLRGLGINTEAFF. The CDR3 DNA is TGTGCCAGCAGTTTAACGCTCAGGGGGCTAGGGATCAACACTGAAGCTTTCTTT.

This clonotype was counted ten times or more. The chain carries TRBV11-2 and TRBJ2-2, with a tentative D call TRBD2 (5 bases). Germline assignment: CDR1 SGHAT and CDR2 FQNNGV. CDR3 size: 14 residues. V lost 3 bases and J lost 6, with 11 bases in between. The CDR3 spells CASSLVGSPGELFF. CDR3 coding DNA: TGTGCCAGCAGCTTGGTAGGGAGCCCCGGGGAGCTGTTTTTT. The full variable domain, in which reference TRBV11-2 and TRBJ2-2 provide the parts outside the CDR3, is EAGVAQSPRYKIIEKRQSVAFWCNPISGHATLYWYQQILGQGPKLLIQFQNNGVVDDSQLPKDRFSAERLKGVDSTLKIQPAKLEDSAVYLCASSLVGSPGELFFGEGSRLTVL.

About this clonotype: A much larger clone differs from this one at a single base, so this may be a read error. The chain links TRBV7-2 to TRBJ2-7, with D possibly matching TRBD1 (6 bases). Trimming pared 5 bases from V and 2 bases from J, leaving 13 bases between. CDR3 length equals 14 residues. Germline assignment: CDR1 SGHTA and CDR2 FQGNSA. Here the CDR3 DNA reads TGTGCCAGCAGCCCGGACAGCGCTACCTACGAGCAGTACTTC. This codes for CASSPDSATYEQYF.

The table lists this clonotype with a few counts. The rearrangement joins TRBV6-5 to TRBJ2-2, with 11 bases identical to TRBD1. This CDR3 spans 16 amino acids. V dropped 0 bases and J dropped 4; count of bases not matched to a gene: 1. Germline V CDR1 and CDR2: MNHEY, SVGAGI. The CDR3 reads CASSYSGTGGTGELFF. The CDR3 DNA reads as TGTGCCAGCAGTTACTCCGGGACAGGGGGCACCGGGGAGCTGTTTTTT.

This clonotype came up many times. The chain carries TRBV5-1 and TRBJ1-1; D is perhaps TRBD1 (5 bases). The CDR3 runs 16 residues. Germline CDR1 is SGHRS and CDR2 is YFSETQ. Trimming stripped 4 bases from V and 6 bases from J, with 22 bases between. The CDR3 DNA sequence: TGCGCCAGCAGCCTCGGGGAGACGGGACGCAGGTCTGAAGCTTTCTTT. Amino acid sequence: CASSLGETGRRSEAFF.

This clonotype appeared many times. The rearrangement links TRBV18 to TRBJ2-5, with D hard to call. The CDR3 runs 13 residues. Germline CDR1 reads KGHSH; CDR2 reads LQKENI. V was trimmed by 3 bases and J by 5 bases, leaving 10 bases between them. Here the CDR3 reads CASSPPSGETQYF. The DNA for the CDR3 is TGTGCCAGCTCACCTCCATCGGGTGAGACCCAGTACTTC.

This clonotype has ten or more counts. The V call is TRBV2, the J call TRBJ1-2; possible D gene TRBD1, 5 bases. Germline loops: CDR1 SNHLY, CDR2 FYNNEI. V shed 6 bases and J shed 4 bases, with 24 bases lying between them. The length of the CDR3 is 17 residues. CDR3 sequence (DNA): TGTGCCAGCAGCCCCGCGACTGCTCCGGGGACCATCTATGGCTACACCTTC. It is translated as CASSPATAPGTIYGYTF.

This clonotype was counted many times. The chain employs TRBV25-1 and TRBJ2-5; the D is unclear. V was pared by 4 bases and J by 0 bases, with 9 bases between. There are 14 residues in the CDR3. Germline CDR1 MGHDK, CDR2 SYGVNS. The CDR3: CASSGRRDQETQYF. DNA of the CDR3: TGTGCCAGCAGTGGTCGACGGGACCAAGAGACCCAGTACTTC.

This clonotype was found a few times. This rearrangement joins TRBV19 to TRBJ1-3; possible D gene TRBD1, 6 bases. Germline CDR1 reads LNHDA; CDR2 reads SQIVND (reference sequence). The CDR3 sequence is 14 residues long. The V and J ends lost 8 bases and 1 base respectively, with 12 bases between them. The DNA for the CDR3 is TGTGCCAGTCGGACAGCCGGTTCTGGAAACACCATATATTTT. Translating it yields CASRTAGSGNTIYF.

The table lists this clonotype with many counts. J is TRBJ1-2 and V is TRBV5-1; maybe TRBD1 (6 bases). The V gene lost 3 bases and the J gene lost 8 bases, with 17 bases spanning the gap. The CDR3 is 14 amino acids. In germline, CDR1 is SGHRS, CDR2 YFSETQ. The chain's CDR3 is CASSWNRVLEGYTF. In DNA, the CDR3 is TGCGCCAGCAGCTGGAACAGGGTTCTAGAAGGCTACACCTTC.